This T cell receptor (beta chain) originates from a study of T cells in Graves' hyperthyroidism and ophthalmopathy. The CDR3 totals 15 residues. The ends lost 4 bases at V and 5 bases at J; junction bases unmatched: 9. Per germline, CDR1 KGHSY and CDR2 FQNENV. Researchers took RNA transcripts and amplified the TCR beta CDR3 regions from them. First-round RT-PCR of the TCR CDR3 relied on the HTBI primer set. One entry per CDR3 protein results from TCRdb running MiXCR on the multiplex PCR reads. The sample holds hundreds of thousands of distinct CDR3 sequences, approximately 25% seen once. Sequences were obtained from blood. J is TRBJ1-1 and V is TRBV16, with 8 bases matching TRBD1. This receptor was taken from a woman aged 25-40 years with Graves' ophthalmopathy. The CDR3 region is CASSPTRQGRTEAFF. The CDR3 bases are TGTGCCAGCAGCCCAACTCGACAGGGGAGGACTGAAGCTTTCTTT.